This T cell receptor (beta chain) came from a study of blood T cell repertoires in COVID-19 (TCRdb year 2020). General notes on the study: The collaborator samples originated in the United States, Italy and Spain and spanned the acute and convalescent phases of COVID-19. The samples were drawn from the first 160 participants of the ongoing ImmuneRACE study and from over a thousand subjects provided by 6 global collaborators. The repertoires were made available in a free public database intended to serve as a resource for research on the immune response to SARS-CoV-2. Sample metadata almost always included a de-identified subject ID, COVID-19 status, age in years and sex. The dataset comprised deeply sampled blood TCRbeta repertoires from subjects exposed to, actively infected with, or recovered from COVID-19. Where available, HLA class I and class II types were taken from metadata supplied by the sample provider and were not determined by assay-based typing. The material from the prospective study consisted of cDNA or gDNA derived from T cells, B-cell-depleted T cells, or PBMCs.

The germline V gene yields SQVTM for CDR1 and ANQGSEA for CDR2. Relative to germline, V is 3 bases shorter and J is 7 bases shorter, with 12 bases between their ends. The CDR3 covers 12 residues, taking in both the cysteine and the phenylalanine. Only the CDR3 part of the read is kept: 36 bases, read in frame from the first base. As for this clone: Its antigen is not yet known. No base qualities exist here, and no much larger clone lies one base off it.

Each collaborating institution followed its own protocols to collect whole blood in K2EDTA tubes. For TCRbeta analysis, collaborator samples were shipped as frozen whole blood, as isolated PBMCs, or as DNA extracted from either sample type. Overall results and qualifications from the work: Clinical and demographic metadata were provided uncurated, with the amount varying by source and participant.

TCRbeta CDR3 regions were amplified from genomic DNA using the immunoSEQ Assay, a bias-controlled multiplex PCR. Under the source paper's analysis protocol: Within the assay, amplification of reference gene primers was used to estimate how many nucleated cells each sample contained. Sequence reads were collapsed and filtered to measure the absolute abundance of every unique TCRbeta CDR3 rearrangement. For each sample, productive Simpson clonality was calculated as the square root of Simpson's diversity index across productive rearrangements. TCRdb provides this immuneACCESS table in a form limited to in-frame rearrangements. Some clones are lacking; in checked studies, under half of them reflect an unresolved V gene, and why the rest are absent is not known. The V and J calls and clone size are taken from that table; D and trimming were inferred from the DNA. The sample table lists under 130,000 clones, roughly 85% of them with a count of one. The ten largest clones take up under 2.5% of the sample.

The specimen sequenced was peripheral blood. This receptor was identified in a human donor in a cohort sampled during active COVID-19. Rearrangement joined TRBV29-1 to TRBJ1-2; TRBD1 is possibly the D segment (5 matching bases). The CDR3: CSVEGGEVGYTF. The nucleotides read TGCAGCGTTGAGGGAGGGGAGGTTGGCTACACCTTC.